A selection of T cell receptor beta chains follows, all from one sample in a study of beta chain features in type 1 diabetes. Sequenced by immunoSEQ multiplex PCR; TCRdb stores in-frame clones only, minus some. The profile shows more than 350,000 clones, roughly 11% of them singletons. Sequencing used naive CD4+ T cells from blood. The receptors come from a woman younger than 30 in good health. CDR3s include the opening cysteine and the closing phenylalanine or tryptophan. A D gene is named only where the DNA matches it firmly. Rows may omit the clone size; those that give it use once, few, many or a size class.

d_call j_call v_call clone_size cdr3_aa cdr3_nt
. TRBJ2-3 TRBV28 . CASSLLGDTQYF TGTGCCAGCAGTCTTTTGGGAGATACGCAGTATTTT
. TRBJ2-1 TRBV9 few CASSVANEQFF TGTGCCAGCAGCGTAGCGAATGAGCAGTTCTTC
. TRBJ1-2 TRBV15 few CATQLGTHYGYTF TGTGCCACCCAACTTGGGACACACTATGGCTACACCTTC
TRBD1 TRBJ2-5 TRBV7-2 . CASSLDRRETQYF TGTGCCAGCAGCCTGGACAGGAGGGAGACCCAGTACTTC
. TRBJ2-7 TRBV7-2 . CASSLAAHYEQYF TGTGCCAGCAGCTTAGCAGCCCATTACGAGCAGTACTTC
TRBD2 TRBJ2-3 TRBV11-2 . CASSLGLPGTRSTDTQYF TGTGCCAGCAGCTTAGGCCTACCCGGGACTAGAAGCACAGATACGCAGTATTTT
TRBD1 TRBJ2-5 TRBV4-1 . CASRQNPQGRETQYF TGCGCCAGCAGACAAAACCCACAGGGGCGAGAGACCCAGTACTTC
. TRBJ1-4 TRBV28 few CASSPWATNEKLFF TGTGCCAGCAGTCCCTGGGCTACTAATGAAAAACTGTTTTTT
. TRBJ2-5 TRBV4-3 . CASSQDRGSGYQETQYF TGCGCCAGCAGCCAAGATCGGGGTTCGGGGTACCAAGAGACCCAGTACTTC
. TRBJ2-5 TRBV18 . CASSPPFRALDF TGTGCCAGCTCACCACCGTTCCGGGCCCTGGACTTC
TRBD1 TRBJ1-1 TRBV28 . CASSSLDRTTEAFF TGTGCCAGCAGTTCGCTGGACAGGACCACTGAAGCTTTCTTT
. TRBJ1-1 TRBV9 few CASSPSTVNTEAFF TGTGCCAGCAGCCCCTCGACAGTGAACACTGAAGCTTTCTTT
. TRBJ1-2 TRBV9 . CASSVAMFSNYGYTF TGTGCCAGCAGCGTAGCGATGTTTTCTAACTATGGCTACACCTTC
. TRBJ2-2 TRBV5-1 . CASSLRRGANTGELFF TGCGCCAGCAGCTTACGACGGGGCGCGAACACCGGGGAGCTGTTTTTT
. TRBJ2-1 TRBV7-8 once CASSLGRLASYNEQFF TGTGCCAGCAGCTTAGGTCGCCTAGCATCCTACAATGAGCAGTTCTTC
. TRBJ2-6 TRBV2 few CASSERQRVFVLTF TGTGCCAGCAGTGAACGACAGCGGGTTTTCGTCCTGACTTTC
. TRBJ1-5 TRBV18 . CASSTRSNQPQHF TGTGCCAGCTCGACGAGGAGCAATCAGCCCCAGCATTTT
. TRBJ2-2 TRBV9 few CASSVADYSTGELFF TGTGCCAGCAGCGTAGCGGACTACTCGACCGGGGAGCTGTTTTTT
. TRBJ2-1 TRBV28 few CATHRNYNEQFF TGTGCCACCCACAGAAATTACAATGAGCAGTTCTTC
TRBD1 TRBJ2-1 TRBV14 . CASSRGQGRVNEQFF TGTGCCAGCAGCCGCGGACAGGGGAGAGTCAATGAGCAGTTCTTC
. TRBJ2-7 TRBV6-1 few CASTIWSSYEQYF TGTGCCAGCACAATTTGGAGCTCCTACGAGCAGTACTTC
. TRBJ2-1 TRBV18 few CASSTDLHNEQFF TGTGCCAGCTCCACCGACTTGCACAATGAGCAGTTCTTC
. TRBJ2-7 TRBV12-5 . CASGPLLHEQYF TGTGCTAGTGGCCCCCTTTTACACGAGCAGTACTTC
. TRBJ2-3 TRBV7-9 few CASSLAYEGRHTQYF TGTGCCAGCAGCTTAGCGTACGAGGGGCGACATACGCAGTATTTT
TRBD2 TRBJ2-3 TRBV4-3 few CASSRNAGGTTDTQYF TGCGCCAGCAGCCGCAACGCGGGGGGGACCACAGATACGCAGTATTTT
TRBD2 TRBJ2-1 TRBV27 . CATSGGWGSSSYNEQFF TGTGCCACCTCGGGGGGATGGGGTTCATCAAGCTACAATGAGCAGTTCTTC
TRBD1 TRBJ1-5 TRBV28 . CASSSGDRAYQPQHF TGTGCCAGCAGTAGTGGGGACAGGGCCTATCAGCCCCAGCATTTT
. TRBJ1-5 TRBV15 few CATSRDLGVVGPQHF TGTGCCACCAGCAGAGATTTGGGGGTCGTCGGGCCCCAGCATTTT
TRBD1 TRBJ1-2 TRBV18 few CASSQRTGLNYGYTF TGTGCCAGCTCACAGCGGACAGGGCTTAACTATGGCTACACCTTC
. TRBJ1-2 TRBV7-9 . CASSFRGNYGYTF TGTGCCAGCAGCTTCAGGGGAAACTATGGCTACACCTTC
. TRBJ2-2 TRBV18 . CASSPPGGIELFF TGTGCCAGCTCACCACCGGGCGGGATAGAGCTGTTTTTT
. TRBJ2-1 TRBV7-2 few CASSLARSSYNEQFF TGTGCCAGCAGCTTAGCTCGTAGCTCCTACAATGAGCAGTTCTTC
. TRBJ1-1 TRBV5-1 few CASSLYGVRSTEAFF TGCGCCAGCAGCTTGTACGGGGTGAGAAGCACTGAAGCTTTCTTT
TRBD2 TRBJ2-3 TRBV7-2 few CASSPSGSTDTQYF TGTGCCAGCAGCCCTAGCGGTTCCACAGATACGCAGTATTTT
TRBD2 TRBJ2-1 TRBV4-2 few CASSQARWSGSYNEQFF TGTGCCAGCAGCCAAGCCCGATGGAGCGGGAGTTACAATGAGCAGTTCTTC
. TRBJ2-7 TRBV9 few CASSGFDSQGNGEQYF TGTGCCAGCAGCGGATTTGATTCTCAGGGTAACGGCGAGCAGTACTTC
. TRBJ1-5 TRBV7-8 . CASSLVDNQPQHF TGTGCCAGCAGCCTAGTGGACAATCAGCCCCAGCATTTT
TRBD1 TRBJ1-1 TRBV9 . CASSTGQGAGREAFF TGTGCCAGCAGCACAGGACAGGGGGCAGGTCGCGAAGCTTTCTTT
. TRBJ2-3 TRBV29-1 . CSSRALERGDTQYF TGCAGCAGCCGAGCGCTGGAGAGGGGAGATACGCAGTATTTT
. TRBJ1-1 TRBV6-6 few CASSFPRPSEAFF TGTGCCAGCAGTTTCCCCCGACCGAGCGAAGCTTTCTTT
TRBD1 TRBJ1-2 TRBV7-2 . CASSVGTGGLDGYTF TGTGCCAGCAGCGTCGGGACAGGGGGCCTGGATGGCTACACCTTC
TRBD2 TRBJ2-1 TRBV5-1 few CASSSGLAGGDEQFF TGCGCCAGCAGCTCGGGACTAGCGGGTGGCGATGAGCAGTTCTTC
. TRBJ1-3 TRBV7-8 few CASSLGLGNTIYF TGTGCCAGCAGCCTAGGACTTGGAAACACCATATATTTT
. TRBJ1-1 TRBV14 . CASSPRGGNTEAFF TGTGCCAGCAGCCCCAGGGGCGGGAACACTGAAGCTTTCTTT
. TRBJ1-1 TRBV7-2 few CASSHGGNSNTEAFF TGTGCCAGCAGCCACGGCGGTAACAGCAACACTGAAGCTTTCTTT
. TRBJ2-1 TRBV28 . CASSTRLRQRNEQFF TGTGCCAGCAGCACCCGTTTGCGACAGCGGAATGAGCAGTTCTTC
TRBD2 TRBJ2-5 TRBV5-4 few CASSRTSGQETQYF TGTGCCAGCAGTCGGACTAGCGGACAAGAGACCCAGTACTTC
TRBD2 TRBJ2-1 TRBV7-3 . CASSNGRASGLEQFF TGTGCCAGCAGCAACGGGAGGGCTAGTGGTCTAGAGCAGTTCTTC